Presented here are 14 T cell receptor beta chains from one specimen sequenced in a study of T cell repertoires in cytomegalovirus infection. TCRdb fed the reads into MiXCR, producing one record per CDR3 protein. Of fewer than 250,000 distinct CDR3 sequences in the sample, over 9% are singletons; the top ten hold under 2%. Sequencing input: PBMCs. These receptors were obtained from a human donor in good health (CMV status not recorded). Some clones in this sample may be carry-over from other donors' samples.

This chain joins TRBV20-1 and TRBJ2-3, with D perhaps given as TRBD1 or TRBD2 (6 bases each). This CDR3 comprises 14 residues. V shed 0 bases and J shed 5 bases, with 12 bases lying between them. The germline gives CDR1 DFQATT, CDR2 SNEGSKA (reference sequence). This CDR3 reads CSAREGGPGDTQYF. The CDR3 DNA is TGCAGTGCTAGAGAAGGGGGGCCGGGAGATACGCAGTATTTT.

The J gene is TRBJ2-1, the V gene TRBV11-2; 14 nucleotides align to TRBD2. V lost 5 bases, J lost 8 bases, and 5 bases stayed unmatched. This CDR3 has 15 amino acids. The germline gives CDR1 SGHAT, CDR2 FQNNGV. This CDR3 is CASSPGTSGSHEQFF. DNA for the CDR3: TGTGCCAGCAGCCCCGGGACTAGCGGGAGCCATGAGCAGTTCTTC.

The gene calls are TRBV11-3 and TRBJ1-1; D gene uncertain. This CDR3 is built from 14 residues. The V end was cut by 6 bases, the J end by 2 bases, with 13 bases between. Germline V gene data show CDR1 as SGHNT and CDR2 as YENEEA. DNA of the CDR3: TGTGCCAGCAGAACTTTCCGGGGTAACACTGAAGCTTTCTTT. Translating it yields CASRTFRGNTEAFF. The entire variable domain, with the rest obtained from reference TRBV11-3 and TRBJ1-1, is as follows: EAGVVQSPRYKIIEKKQPVAFWCNPISGHNTLYWYLQNLGQGPELLIRYENEEAVDDSQLPKDRFSAERLKGVDSTLKIQPAELGDSAVYLCASRTFRGNTEAFFGQGTRLTVV.

This clonotype was observed many times. The genes are TRBV7-2 and TRBJ2-1; D unresolved. The germline V and J ends were trimmed by 8 bases and 3 bases, with 8 bases remaining between them. The CDR3 covers 12 residues. Germline-derived CDR1 and CDR2 are SGHTA and FQGNSA. CDR3 sequence reads: CASGSFYNEQFF. The DNA for the CDR3 is TGTGCCAGCGGCAGTTTCTACAATGAGCAGTTCTTC.

The chain combines TRBV29-1 with TRBJ1-1, with D uncertain. The CDR3 has 13 amino acids. V was trimmed by 4 bases and J by 0 bases, leaving 9 bases between them. Germline CDR1 SQVTM, CDR2 ANQGSEA. Here the CDR3 reads CSVGRVLNTEAFF. The CDR3 coding sequence is TGCAGCGTTGGTCGGGTTTTGAACACTGAAGCTTTCTTT.

This clonotype was detected only a few times. The V gene is TRBV7-9, the J gene TRBJ1-5; D gene unclear. Germline loops: CDR1 SEHNR, CDR2 FQNEAQ (reference sequence). Trimming took 3 bases from V and 7 from J, leaving 22 bases between them. The CDR3 is made up of 17 amino acids. Written as DNA, the CDR3 is TGTGCCAGCAGCTTTGGTTCGGCGGGGAGTATCTTCCAGCCCCAGCATTTT. This codes for CASSFGSAGSIFQPQHF. Combining the CDR3 with reference TRBV7-9 and TRBJ1-5 gives the whole variable domain DTGVSQNPRHKITKRGQNVTFRCDPISEHNRLYWYRQTLGQGPEFLTYFQNEAQLEKSRLLSDRFSAERPKGSFSTLEIQRTEQGDSAMYLCASSFGSAGSIFQPQHFGDGTRLSIL.

This chain uses TRBV29-1 with TRBJ1-2; 10 nucleotides match TRBD1. There are 15 residues in the CDR3. V gave up 0 bases and J gave up 6 bases; unmatched junction bases: 7. Germline lookup yields CDR1 SQVTM and CDR2 ANQGSEA. DNA for the CDR3: TGCAGCGTTGAAGATGGCGGACAGGGGGGTCATGGCTACACCTTC. The encoded protein is CSVEDGGQGGHGYTF.

This clonotype was counted ten times or more. The chain is built from TRBV7-2 and TRBJ2-1; D perhaps matches TRBD2 (5 bases). The CDR3 loop spans 16 amino acids. Germline CDR1 reads SGHTA; CDR2 reads FQGNSA. V lost 2 bases, J lost 2 bases, and 13 bases lay in between. In DNA, the CDR3 is TGTGCCAGCAGCTTACAGGTAGCGAGGACCTACAATGAGCAGTTCTTC. Its protein product is CASSLQVARTYNEQFF.

This clonotype was detected many times. This chain uses TRBV11-2 with TRBJ2-1, with a weak D call TRBD1 (5 bases). CDR1 SGHAT and CDR2 FQNNGV come from the germline V gene. The length of the CDR3 is 13 residues. Between the trimmed V and J ends, which lost 4 bases and 12 bases, there was a span of 16 bases. CDR3 residues: CASSSTQVSGQFF. The CDR3 DNA follows: TGTGCCAGCAGCTCCACACAGGTATCTGGGCAGTTCTTC.

This clonotype showed up just a few times. The gene calls are TRBV2 and TRBJ2-7, with unresolved D. Germline CDR1 SNHLY, CDR2 FYNNEI. The V gene lost 7 bases and the J gene lost 5 bases, with 6 bases spanning the gap. This CDR3 contains 10 residues. CDR3 loop: CASNKDEQYF. The CDR3 nucleotides read TGTGCCAGCAATAAGGACGAGCAGTACTTC.

This clonotype was detected ten times or more. J is TRBJ2-7 and V is TRBV6-2 or TRBV6-3; maybe TRBD1 (6 bases). This CDR3 contains 15 residues. V was pared by 2 bases and J by 1 base, with 12 bases between. The germline V gene has CDR1 MNHEY and CDR2 SVGEGT. Here the CDR3 reads CASSYVRGQSYEQYF. CDR3 DNA sequence: TGTGCCAGCAGTTACGTGAGAGGACAGTCCTACGAGCAGTACTTC.

This clonotype has ten or more counts. The rearrangement links TRBV6-2 or TRBV6-3 to TRBJ1-1; TRBD1 aligns across 7 bases. The germline gives CDR1 MNHEY, CDR2 SVGEGT. The J segment lost 9 bases and the V segment lost 2 bases, leaving 3 bases of the junction unmatched. This CDR3 is 12 amino acids long. The CDR3 bases are TGTGCCAGCAGTTACGGGGGACAGCAAGCTTTCTTT. Translating it yields CASSYGGQQAFF.

V and J are TRBV29-1 and TRBJ2-3; D ambiguous. The V end lost 8 bases, the J end lost 2 bases, and 8 bases lay between the germline ends. The CDR3 has 11 residues. CDR1 SQVTM and CDR2 ANQGSEA come from the germline V gene. The CDR3: CSIQLTDTQYF. In nucleotides, the CDR3 is TGCAGCATACAGCTCACAGATACGCAGTATTTT.

This clonotype was found many times. The rearrangement uses TRBV7-2 and TRBJ2-5; D remains unclear. This CDR3 spans 15 amino acids. Germline V gene lookup returns CDR1 SGHTA and CDR2 FQGNSA. Trimming cost V 1 base and J 2 bases, with 11 bases left between them. The CDR3 DNA reads TGTGCCAGCAGCTTAGTCTTCCAGATTCAAGAGACCCAGTACTTC. Protein product: CASSLVFQIQETQYF.